Below are 14 T cell receptor beta chains sequenced from a single sample in a study of cytomegalovirus exposure and HLA in healthy donors. PCR primers comprised 60 Vbeta and 13 Jbeta primers. Produced via immunoSEQ multiplex PCR; TCRdb's table is partial and in-frame only. The data contain approximately 120,000 clones, 65% to 80% of them singletons. Sequences were obtained from PBMCs. These receptors all stem from a man in his forties or fifties in good health and CMV-seropositive.

The rearrangement joins TRBV5-7 to TRBJ2-3; 7 bases match TRBD2. TRBV5-7 is an ORF; its function is uncertain. This CDR3 is built from 16 residues. J lost 0 bases, V lost 1 base, and 5 bases had no gene match. DNA of the CDR3: TGTGCCAGCAGCTTGCGGCTAGCGGATAGCACAGATACGCAGTATTTT. This translates into CASSLRLADSTDTQYF.

This rearrangement joins TRBV25-1 to TRBJ1-4, with D maybe TRBD1 (5 bases). The CDR3 is 15 residues long. Trimming removed 0 bases from V and 6 bases from J, with 11 bases in between. CDR1 MGHDK and CDR2 SYGVNS come from the germline V gene. In nucleotides, the CDR3 is TGTGCCAGCAGTGAATATGGGCAGGGATATGAAAAACTGTTTTTT. Protein sequence: CASSEYGQGYEKLFF. The full variable domain, with the rest looked up from reference TRBV25-1 and TRBJ1-4, is EADIYQTPRYLVIGTGKKITLECSQTMGHDKMYWYQQDPGMELHLIHYSYGVNSTEKGDLSSESTVSRIRTEHFPLTLESARPSHTSQYLCASSEYGQGYEKLFFGSGTQLSVL.

Here the CDR3 DNA reads TGTGCCAGCAGTGAAGACCCTCCCAGGGCCTATGGCTACACCTTC. This gives the protein CASSEDPPRAYGYTF. The rearrangement joins TRBV2 to TRBJ1-2; D is perhaps TRBD1 (5 bases). This CDR3 spans 15 amino acids. The V and J ends lost 1 base and 4 bases respectively, with 13 bases between them. Germline V gene lookup returns CDR1 SNHLY and CDR2 FYNNEI.

Regarding this clone: The sample contains more than one DNA sequence encoding this CDR3. V is TRBV28 and J is TRBJ1-5; possibly TRBD1 for D (5 bases). The CDR3 is 14 residues long. V lost 2 bases to trimming and J lost 2 bases, with 7 bases between them. Germline V gene sequence: CDR1 MDHEN, CDR2 SYDVKM. The CDR3 DNA is TGTGCCAGCAGTTTAACGGGGGGCAATCAGCCCCAGCATTTT. It specifies CASSLTGGNQPQHF.

V gene TRBV7-9 combines with J gene TRBJ2-7, with 8 nucleotides matching TRBD1. Germline values: CDR1 SEHNR, CDR2 FQNEAQ (reference sequence). Unmatched junction bases numbered 5, after V lost 2 bases and J lost 2 bases. The CDR3 is 15 amino acids. In DNA form, the CDR3 reads TGTGCCAGCAGCTTAAAGGGACAGGACACCTACGAGCAGTACTTC. Its translation: CASSLKGQDTYEQYF.

V gene TRBV15 combines with J gene TRBJ2-5; 7 bases are a match to TRBD1. Losses at the gene ends were 0 bases for V and 3 bases for J; bases not matched to a gene: 1. The CDR3 has 14 amino acids. Germline-derived CDR1 and CDR2 are LNHNV and YYDKDF (reference sequence). The CDR3, as DNA: TGTGCCACCAGCAGAGATGGGACAGAAGAGACCCAGTACTTC. Translated: CATSRDGTEETQYF.

The V and J genes are TRBV27 and TRBJ2-1, with 7 nucleotides matching TRBD1. Trimming at V came to 9 bases and at J to 3 bases, leaving 11 bases not matched to a gene. The germline CDR1 and CDR2 sequences are MNHEY and SMNVEV (reference sequence). The CDR3 covers 15 residues. CDR3 sequence: CASASGTANYNEQFF. The CDR3 DNA sequence: TGTGCCAGTGCTTCCGGGACAGCCAACTACAATGAGCAGTTCTTC.

For this clone: At one end the junction does not follow the germline gene, possibly because of a read error. The chain employs TRBV7-9 and TRBJ1-1; D unclear. This CDR3 contains 13 residues. Per the germline V gene, CDR1 is SEHNR and CDR2 is FQNEAQ (reference sequence). CDR3 sequence (DNA): TGTTCCAGCAGCTCCTCCGGAGGCACTGAAGCTTTCTTT. It yields the protein CSSSSSGGTEAFF.

This clone was seen once. The chain carries TRBV11-3 and TRBJ2-1; TRBD2 agrees at 8 bases. Germline assignment: CDR1 SGHNT and CDR2 YENEEA. This CDR3 has 15 residues. The V segment lost 6 bases and the J segment 2 bases; nucleotides outside the gene matches: 6. CDR3 DNA: TGTGCCAGCAGTCATACTAGCGGACCCTACAATGAGCAGTTCTTC. This codes for CASSHTSGPYNEQFF.

CDR3 bases: TGCGCCAGCAGCTTGGGAGGGACAAGCGCCTACGAGCAGTACTTC. Its translation is CASSLGGTSAYEQYF. The chain joins TRBV5-1 to TRBJ2-7; possibly TRBD1 for D (6 bases). The germline V gene encodes CDR1 SGHRS and CDR2 YFSETQ. Between the trimmed V and J ends, which lost 0 bases and 2 bases, there was a span of 12 bases. The CDR3 has 15 amino acids.

This chain uses TRBV28 with TRBJ1-2; D uncertain. V lost 4 bases, J lost 3 bases, and 9 bases lay in between. Per germline, CDR1 MDHEN and CDR2 SYDVKM. This CDR3 is 13 amino acids long. DNA for the CDR3: TGTGCCAGCAGTTCCCTCTCAGACTATGGCTACACCTTC. Translating it yields CASSSLSDYGYTF.

The V gene is TRBV18, the J gene TRBJ1-1; D is ambiguous. Trimming took 3 bases from V and 1 from J, leaving 9 bases between them. This CDR3 is 14 amino acids long. Germline lookup yields CDR1 KGHSH and CDR2 LQKENI. The CDR3 nucleotides read TGTGCCAGCTCACCGACGGGTTGGAACACTGAAGCTTTCTTT. It yields the protein CASSPTGWNTEAFF. The full variable domain, in which reference TRBV18 and TRBJ1-1 provide the parts outside the CDR3, is NAGVMQNPRHLVRRRGQEARLRCSPMKGHSHVYWYRQLPEEGLKFMVYLQKENIIDESGMPKERFSAEFPKEGPSILRIQQVVRGDSAAYFCASSPTGWNTEAFFGQGTRLTVV.

V and J are TRBV5-1 and TRBJ2-7; a possible D gene is TRBD1 (6 bases). The CDR3 extends over 15 amino acids. Trimming took 4 bases from V and 3 from J, leaving 17 bases between them. Germline CDR1 is SGHRS and CDR2 is YFSETQ. The chain's CDR3 is CASSPARGRDYEQYF. The DNA of the CDR3 is TGCGCCAGCAGCCCGGCCAGGGGCAGGGACTACGAGCAGTACTTC.

In this sample, this clone turned up once. The V and J genes are TRBV4-1 and TRBJ1-2, with D perhaps TRBD1 (6 bases). The CDR3 is made up of 16 amino acids. Germline CDR1 and CDR2: MGHRA and YSYEKL. V was clipped by 5 bases and J by 4 bases, with 20 bases between them. CDR3 bases: TGCGCCAGCAGCGCGGTTTTGGGGGGGCTTAGCTATGGCTACACCTTC. Its protein product is CASSAVLGGLSYGYTF.